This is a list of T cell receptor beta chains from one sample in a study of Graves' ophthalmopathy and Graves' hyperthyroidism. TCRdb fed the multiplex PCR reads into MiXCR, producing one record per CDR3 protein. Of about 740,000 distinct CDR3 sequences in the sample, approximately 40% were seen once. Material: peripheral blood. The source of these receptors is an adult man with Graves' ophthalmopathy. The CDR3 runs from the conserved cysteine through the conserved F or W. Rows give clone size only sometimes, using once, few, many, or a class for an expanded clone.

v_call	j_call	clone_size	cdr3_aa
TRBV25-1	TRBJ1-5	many	CASSVGSANQPQHF
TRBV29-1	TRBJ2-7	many	CSVLGGAEYEQYF
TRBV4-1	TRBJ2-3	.	CASSQPRDRGADTQYF
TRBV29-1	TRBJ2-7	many	CSVEDGQGRMGEQYF
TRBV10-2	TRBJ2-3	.	CASSYPGLAGQDTQYF
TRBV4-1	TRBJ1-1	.	CASSLVDTLNTEAFF
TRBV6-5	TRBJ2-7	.	CASSYSPTYEQYF
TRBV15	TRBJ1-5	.	CATSSLRGGDNQPQHF
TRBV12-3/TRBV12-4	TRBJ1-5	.	CASGQSIDQPQHF
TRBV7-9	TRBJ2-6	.	CASSPPGRGANVLTF
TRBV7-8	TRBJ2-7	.	CASTPEDSYEQYF
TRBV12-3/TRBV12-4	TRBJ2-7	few	CASSQGDPDSEQYF
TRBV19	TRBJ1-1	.	CASSIQAIGPNTKNIEAFF
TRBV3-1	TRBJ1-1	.	CASSLLGSHTEAFF
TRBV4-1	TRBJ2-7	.	CASSQDATSGRSYEQYF
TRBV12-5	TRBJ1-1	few	CASGPGGQVEAFF
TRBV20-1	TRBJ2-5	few	CSARPGETQYF
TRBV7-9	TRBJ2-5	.	CASSLGSLWGQRKETQYF
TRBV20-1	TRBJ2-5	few	CSAERASGRAKETQYF
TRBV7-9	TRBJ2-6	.	CASSLASGTGRAGANVLTF
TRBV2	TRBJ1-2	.	CASAQGADYGYTF
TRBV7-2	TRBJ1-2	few	CASSLPSGKNYGYTF
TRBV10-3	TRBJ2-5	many	CAISESPTSGGAQETQYF
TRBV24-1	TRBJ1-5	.	CATSSPLTGGKHQPQHF
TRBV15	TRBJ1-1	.	CATSSPLGRNTEAFF
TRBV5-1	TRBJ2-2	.	CASSFENTGELFF
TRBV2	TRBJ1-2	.	CASSEWSEDGYTF
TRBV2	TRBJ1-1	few	CASSDNIGLNTEAFF
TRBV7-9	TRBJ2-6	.	CASSRTGQGNSGANVLTF
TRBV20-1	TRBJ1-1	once	CSPHGGWNGYTFGSGSTEAFF
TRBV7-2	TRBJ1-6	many	CASSPGGGGNSPLHF
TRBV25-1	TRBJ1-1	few	CASSELGGNTEAFF
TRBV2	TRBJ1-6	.	CASSRDRGFPLHF
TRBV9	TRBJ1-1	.	CASSRIGQTNTEAFF
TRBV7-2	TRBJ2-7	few	CASSQGTGEQYF
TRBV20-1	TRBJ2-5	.	CSAMGPNTGTQETQYF
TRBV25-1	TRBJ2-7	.	CASSWGNTGEQYF
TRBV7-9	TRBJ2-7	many	CASRGTDVTYEQYF
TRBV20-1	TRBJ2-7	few	CSASASGKYEQYF
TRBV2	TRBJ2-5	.	CASTRSSGEETQYF
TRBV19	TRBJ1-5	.	CASSISDRVTQPQHF